This entry features one T cell receptor beta chain sequence. Its antigen is unknown. The data were obtained in a study of human CD8 memory T cell subsets. Study results and caveats: Only minimal overlap was seen between the stem-like memory and the precursor exhausted T cell repertoires. High, similar diversity marked stem-like memory and precursor exhausted T cells but not effector memory cells.

UMI-labeled 5' RACE yielded the TCR beta libraries. TCRdb re-called the 5' RACE reads, yielding one record per CDR3 amino acid sequence without DNA. The specimen's table records some 3,500 distinct CDR3 sequences. It was negative magnetic separation that enriched the total CD8+ T cells. The CDR3 extends over 15 amino acids. In germline, CDR1 is SGHTA, CDR2 FQGNSA. V and J are TRBV7-2 and TRBJ2-7. The sequence came from a human donor in good health. Sequenced input: CD8+ T cells from PBMCs. CDR3 in amino acids: CASSFSALSSYEQYF.